Listed here are 21 T cell receptor beta chains from one sample, sequenced in a study of blood T cell repertoires in COVID-19. Repertoires were generated with immunoSEQ multiplex PCR, while TCRdb's copy carries only in-frame clones and drops some. This table holds approximately 76,000 clones, roughly four fifths found once. The specimen was peripheral blood. These receptors were collected from a woman aged 55-69 years with acute or convalescent COVID-19.

The chain links TRBV5-6 to TRBJ2-7, with 9 bases lining up with TRBD1. V was clipped by 0 bases and J by 1 base; unmatched bases: 5. Germline V CDR1 and CDR2: SGHDT, YYEEEE. This CDR3 contains 16 residues. This CDR3 is CASSLEPGQGSYEQYF. In nucleotides, the CDR3 is TGTGCCAGCAGCTTGGAACCGGGACAGGGTTCCTACGAGCAGTACTTC.

This chain joins TRBV20-1 and TRBJ1-4; weak D call: TRBD1 (5 bases). Germline values: CDR1 DFQATT, CDR2 SNEGSKA (reference sequence). Trimming stripped 3 bases from V and 3 bases from J, with 17 bases between. This CDR3 region has 16 residues. The CDR3 DNA reads as TGCAGTGCTAGTCCCTCGGGAGGGGTGGCTAATGAAAAACTGTTTTTT. Encoded protein: CSASPSGGVANEKLFF.

This chain links TRBV7-8 with TRBJ2-1; 11 nucleotides agree with TRBD1. V lost 4 bases and J lost 5; bases outside the gene matches: 4. Germline loops: CDR1 SGHVS, CDR2 FQNEAQ. This CDR3 region has 15 residues. As DNA, the CDR3 is TGTGCCAGCAGCTGGACAGGGGGCTCGGACAATGAGCAGTTCTTC. This sequence encodes CASSWTGGSDNEQFF.

This clone occurred once. The chain carries TRBV29-1 and TRBJ1-2; the D is unclear. CDR3 size: 11 residues. With 4 bases removed from V and 3 bases from J, the gap between germline ends came to 6 bases. Germline loops: CDR1 SQVTM, CDR2 ANQGSEA. Here the CDR3 DNA reads TGCAGCGTTGGGGCAGACTATGGCTACACCTTC. It specifies CSVGADYGYTF.

The J gene is TRBJ1-2, the V gene TRBV5-6, with 7 bases matching TRBD1. This CDR3 comprises 17 residues. J was trimmed by 6 bases and V by 0 bases; bases with no gene match: 14. In germline, CDR1 is SGHDT, CDR2 YYEEEE. CDR3 nucleotide sequence: TGTGCCAGCAGCTTGGACAGGGGAAATAATCTCGGCGATGGCTACACCTTC. It specifies CASSLDRGNNLGDGYTF.

This chain uses TRBV29-1 with TRBJ1-1, with D maybe TRBD1 (6 bases). CDR3 length equals 14 residues. Deletions cut 5 bases from V and 4 bases from J, with 17 bases between. CDR1 and CDR2 (germline): SQVTM, ANQGSEA. This CDR3 reads CSVSLDRTATEAFF. CDR3 sequence (DNA): TGCAGCGTTTCGTTAGACAGGACAGCCACTGAAGCTTTCTTT. Full variable domain (remainder filled in from reference TRBV29-1 and TRBJ1-1): SAVISQKPSRDICQRGTSLTIQCQVDSQVTMMFWYRQQPGQSLTLIATANQGSEATYESGFVIDKFPISRPNLTFSTLTVSNMSPEDSSIYLCSVSLDRTATEAFFGQGTRLTVV.

V usage is TRBV24-1 and J usage is TRBJ2-5; 9 positions agree with TRBD1. Germline CDR1 reads KGHDR; CDR2 reads SFDVKD. With 4 bases clipped from V and 1 base from J, the junction kept 3 bases outside the gene matches. This CDR3 is built from 15 residues. CDR3: CATSEWGQGQETQYF. CDR3 sequence (DNA): TGTGCCACCAGTGAGTGGGGACAGGGCCAAGAGACCCAGTACTTC.

The V gene is TRBV27, the J gene TRBJ2-7, with 8 bases that match TRBD1. Germline values: CDR1 MNHEY, CDR2 SMNVEV (reference sequence). With V trimmed by 6 bases and J by 3 bases, 4 bases remained unmatched. The CDR3 has 13 amino acids. DNA of the CDR3: TGTGCCAGCAGCCGCGGGACAGGCTACGAGCAGTACTTC. Translation: CASSRGTGYEQYF.

This clone has a handful of counts. The CDR3 here is CASSPQGFGYNEQFF. As DNA, the CDR3 is TGTGCCAGCTCACCTCAGGGATTCGGGTACAATGAGCAGTTCTTC. This chain connects TRBV18 to TRBJ2-1; TRBD1 is a possible D gene (5 bases). Germline CDR1 is KGHSH and CDR2 is LQKENI. V was clipped by 3 bases and J by 4 bases, with 13 bases between them. The CDR3 covers 15 residues.

The V and J genes are TRBV9 and TRBJ1-4, with D possibly TRBD1 on 5 matching bases. The germline gives CDR1 SGDLS, CDR2 YYNGEE. Trimming removed 1 base from V and 4 bases from J, with 11 bases in between. There are 15 residues in the CDR3. This CDR3 reads CASSVQGWGNEKLFF. The DNA of the CDR3 is TGTGCCAGCAGCGTACAGGGATGGGGTAATGAAAAACTGTTTTTT.

The chain combines TRBV3-1 (or the pseudogene TRBV3-2) with TRBJ2-5; TRBD2 agrees at 12 bases. Looked up from germline, CDR1 is LGHDT and CDR2 is YNNKEL (reference sequence). The CDR3 contains 17 residues. The ends lost 3 bases at V and 2 bases at J; junction bases unmatched: 7. CDR3 amino acids: CASSHPHLAGGQETQYF. DNA of the CDR3: TGTGCCAGCAGCCACCCCCACCTAGCGGGGGGGCAAGAGACCCAGTACTTC.

In its sample, this clone was seen many times. V is TRBV27 and J is TRBJ1-5, with unresolved D. In germline, CDR1 is MNHEY, CDR2 SMNVEV (reference sequence). V lost 0 bases, J lost 6 bases, and 15 bases lay in between. The CDR3 length is 16 residues. In DNA form, the CDR3 reads TGTGCCAGCAGTTTATCGCGGCAGCGGGCGGGTCAGCCCCAGCATTTT. Translating gives CASSLSRQRAGQPQHF.

The chain carries TRBV19 and TRBJ1-5; 8 bases map to TRBD1. With 6 bases clipped from V and 5 bases from J, the junction kept 3 bases outside the gene matches. Germline-derived CDR1 and CDR2 are LNHDA and SQIVND (reference sequence). The CDR3 is 13 amino acids. The CDR3: CASSQTGDQPQHF. The CDR3 nucleotides are TGTGCCAGTAGCCAGACAGGGGATCAGCCCCAGCATTTT.

The chain employs TRBV7-3 and TRBJ1-1; unclear D gene. Germline assignment: CDR1 SGHTA and CDR2 FQGTGA. CDR3 length: 13 amino acids. Trimming removed 4 bases from V and 3 bases from J, with 9 bases in between. The CDR3 sequence is CASSWAVDTEAFF. In DNA form, the CDR3 reads TGTGCCAGCAGCTGGGCCGTAGACACTGAAGCTTTCTTT.

The CDR3 nucleotides read TGTGCTAGTGGTTTGGGATCCCCAGGGGGAAGCACAGATACGCAGTATTTT. Protein: CASGLGSPGGSTDTQYF. The chain carries TRBV12-5 and TRBJ2-3; 7 bases map to TRBD1. The germline V gene has CDR1 LGHNT and CDR2 FRNRAP. Losses at the gene ends were 1 base for V and 0 bases for J; bases not matched to a gene: 7. The CDR3 runs to 17 residues.

This sequence joins TRBV15 and TRBJ2-2; D is undetermined. CDR1 and CDR2 (germline): LNHNV, YYDKDF (reference sequence). The CDR3 has 15 amino acids. V was pared by 0 bases and J by 4 bases, with 9 bases between. CDR3 nucleotide sequence: TGTGCCACCAGCAGAGAGGTCCGGAGCACCGGGGAGCTGTTTTTT. Its protein product is CATSREVRSTGELFF.

The gene calls are TRBV30 and TRBJ1-2; no clear D gene. Germline CDR1 is GTSNPN and CDR2 is SVGIG (reference sequence). V lost 1 base, J lost 4 bases, and 10 bases lay in between. The CDR3 extends over 13 amino acids. As DNA, the CDR3 is TGTGCCTGGAGTGGTACGCTAGGCTATGGCTACACCTTC. Protein product: CAWSGTLGYGYTF. Variable domain in full (rest from reference TRBV30 and TRBJ1-2): SQTIHQWPATLVQPVGSPLSLECTVEGTSNPNLYWYRQAAGRGLQLLFYSVGIGQISSEVPQNLSASRPQDRQFILSSKKLLLSDSGFYLCAWSGTLGYGYTFGSGTRLTVV.

At least ten counts were recorded for this clone. This chain links TRBV11-3 with TRBJ2-2; 8 nucleotides line up with TRBD1. V lost 5 bases and J lost 3; bases outside the gene matches: 5. The CDR3 totals 15 residues. Germline V gene data show CDR1 as SGHNT and CDR2 as YENEEA. The CDR3 protein is CASSLGTGDTGELFF. Here the CDR3 DNA reads TGTGCCAGCAGCCTCGGGACAGGAGACACCGGGGAGCTGTTTTTT.

This clone was counted once. The V gene is TRBV7-2, the J gene TRBJ1-3; D is possibly TRBD1 (6 bases). Trimming removed 4 bases at V and 4 bases at J, with 17 bases between. The germline CDR1 and CDR2 sequences are SGHTA and FQGNSA. The CDR3 sequence is 16 residues long. The CDR3 is CASSSGGGGYGNTIYF. As DNA, the CDR3 is TGTGCCAGCAGCTCGGGGGGCGGAGGATACGGAAACACCATATATTTT.

The genes are TRBV18 and TRBJ1-4, with D tentatively TRBD1 (6 bases). The V gene lost 6 bases and the J gene lost 2 bases, with 10 bases spanning the gap. From germline, CDR1 is KGHSH and CDR2 LQKENI. The CDR3 runs 14 residues. The CDR3 DNA follows: TGTGCCAGCTCCCAGACAGGCACTAATGAAAAACTGTTTTTT. It specifies CASSQTGTNEKLFF.

This clone appeared a single time. The rearrangement joins TRBV5-6 to TRBJ1-6; D remains unclear. This CDR3 contains 17 residues. Per the germline V gene, CDR1 is SGHDT and CDR2 is YYEEEE. V was cut by 2 bases and J by 4 bases, with 16 bases left in between. The CDR3 region is CASSFRSAPRYNSPLHF. CDR3 in DNA: TGTGCCAGCAGCTTCAGGTCGGCACCAAGATATAATTCACCCCTCCACTTT.